Described below is a single T cell receptor beta chain sequence and its context. Its antigen is not known. This record comes from a study of vaccination and CD4 T cells after COVID-19. Regarding time point: late sampling 161 to 241 days after vaccination in three convalescent patients. The treatment here: roughly 10-day PBMC culture with coronavirus spike peptide pools or control peptides (ViraFEST assay). Trimming removed 1 base at V and 5 bases at J, with 8 bases between. This CDR3 has 13 residues. CDR1 SGHNT and CDR2 YENEEA come from the germline V gene. An Oncomine TCR Beta short-read assay was used to sequence the DNA from cultured CD4+ T cells. The template was genomic DNA from cultured CD4+ T cells. TCRdb used MiXCR to reprocess the PCR reads, holding one entry per CDR3 protein. The sample has approximately 20,000 distinct CDR3 sequences, more than 45% seen once.

The sample was CD4+ T cells from blood, cultured in vitro, taken about 7 months after SARS-CoV-2 vaccination. V is TRBV11-3 and J is TRBJ2-5; possibly TRBD1 for D (6 bases). The sequence was collected from a human donor who had recovered from COVID-19. The CDR3 DNA reads as TGTGCCAGCAGCTTAGCAGGGGTTGAGACCCAGTACTTC. Amino acids: CASSLAGVETQYF.